These 22 T cell receptor beta chains share one sample of origin, sequenced in a study of cytomegalovirus exposure and HLA in healthy donors. Profiled with immunoSEQ multiplex PCR; TCRdb holds only in-frame clones, not every one. This table has over 150,000 clones, about 88% appearing once. The material sequenced was PBMCs. The receptors come from a man between 18 and 29 years old in good health and CMV-seropositive.

The V and J genes are TRBV9 and TRBJ2-7; 10 bases are shared with TRBD2. Germline trimming cut 3 bases from V and 4 bases from J; bases unmatched to any gene: 7. The germline gives CDR1 SGDLS, CDR2 YYNGEE. The CDR3 length is 15 residues. The CDR3 spells CASSELAGSPYEQYF. The CDR3 DNA sequence: TGTGCCAGCAGCGAACTAGCGGGGAGTCCTTACGAGCAGTACTTC.

This clone came up a few times. The gene calls are TRBV7-9 and TRBJ1-4; D possibly corresponds to TRBD1 (5 bases). Looked up from germline, CDR1 is SEHNR and CDR2 is FQNEAQ (reference sequence). The CDR3 covers 12 residues. V lost 5 bases and J lost 15, with 16 bases in between. The CDR3 DNA follows: TGTGCCAGCAGCGCTGACAGCGCCGAGGTGTTTTTT. Translating it yields CASSADSAEVFF.

V and J are TRBV4-3 and TRBJ2-7, with 10 bases lining up with TRBD1. V shed 0 bases and J 3 bases; nucleotides not matched to a gene: 2. CDR3 length equals 15 residues. Germline V gene lookup returns CDR1 LGHNA and CDR2 YSLEER. For the CDR3, the DNA is TGCGCCAGCAGCCAAGATGGGACAGGGGTCTACGAGCAGTACTTC. This translates into CASSQDGTGVYEQYF.

This clone was picked up one time. V and J are TRBV11-3 and TRBJ2-1, with TRBD2 as a possible D gene (7 bases). Germline loops: CDR1 SGHNT, CDR2 YENEEA. Trimming took 0 bases from V and 8 from J, leaving 20 bases between them. The CDR3 extends over 17 amino acids. This CDR3 is CASSLDLIGGARDEQFF. CDR3 DNA sequence: TGTGCCAGCAGCTTAGATCTAATTGGGGGGGCCCGCGATGAGCAGTTCTTC.

Regarding this clone: Different DNA sequences within this sample yield the same CDR3. This chain joins TRBV6-5 and TRBJ2-2; D is ambiguous. This CDR3 has 11 residues. The V gene's germline CDR1 is MNHEY and CDR2 SVGAGI. Trimming removed 6 bases from V and 5 bases from J, with 4 bases in between. CDR3 DNA sequence: TGTGCCAGCAGGAGGACCGGGGAGCTGTTTTTT. Its translation: CASRRTGELFF.

The V and J genes are TRBV18 and TRBJ1-1; D is possibly TRBD1 (6 bases). The CDR3 spans 18 residues. The ends were cut back, 2 bases at V and 5 bases at J, with 24 bases in the middle. CDR1 and CDR2 (germline): KGHSH, LQKENI. In DNA, the CDR3 is TGTGCCAGCTCACCAGAATCCTTCGTGCAGGGGCGAGAAACTGAAGCTTTCTTT. Encoded protein: CASSPESFVQGRETEAFF.

DNA for the CDR3: TGTGCCAGCTCACCCGAAGGGGCAGGGGGCAACTATGGCTACACCTTC. Translated, it gives CASSPEGAGGNYGYTF. The chain has TRBV18 and TRBJ1-2; 8 nucleotides match TRBD1. The CDR3 has 16 residues. J was trimmed by 2 bases and V by 3 bases; bases with no gene match: 8. Germline assignment: CDR1 KGHSH and CDR2 LQKENI.

This sequence joins TRBV27 and TRBJ2-7, with D uncertain. This CDR3 has 14 residues. Trimming pared 5 bases from V and 3 bases from J, leaving 14 bases between. Germline lookup yields CDR1 MNHEY and CDR2 SMNVEV (reference sequence). The CDR3 bases are TGTGCCAGCAGTACCCCGGCCCGGGTCTACGAGCAGTACTTC. This translates into CASSTPARVYEQYF.

The genes are TRBV11-2 and TRBJ1-1; no clear D gene. V lost 5 bases to trimming and J lost 5 bases, with 12 bases between them. Germline V gene sequence: CDR1 SGHAT, CDR2 FQNNGV. The CDR3 extends over 13 amino acids. CDR3 sequence: CASSQRGGTEAFF. The CDR3 nucleotides are TGTGCCAGCAGCCAACGAGGAGGGACTGAAGCTTTCTTT.

The chain combines TRBV10-3 with TRBJ1-1, with TRBD1 matching over 8 bases. V shed 10 bases and J 0 bases; nucleotides not matched to a gene: 10. The germline V gene encodes CDR1 ENHRY and CDR2 SYGVKD. The CDR3 consists of 15 residues. The CDR3 coding sequence is TGTGCCACCCAGACAGGGGATAGGATGAACACTGAAGCTTTCTTT. This gives the protein CATQTGDRMNTEAFF.

This chain uses TRBV6-5 with TRBJ1-2, with a tentative D call TRBD1 (6 bases). The ends were cut back, 6 bases at V and 2 bases at J, with 10 bases in the middle. This CDR3 comprises 13 residues. Germline V gene lookup returns CDR1 MNHEY and CDR2 SVGAGI. In DNA form, the CDR3 reads TGTGCCAGCAGCCGAGACAGGAACTATGGCTACACCTTC. It specifies CASSRDRNYGYTF.

This clone has only one observation. The rearrangement joins TRBV5-1 to TRBJ2-7, with D maybe TRBD2 (6 bases). Germline V gene sequence: CDR1 SGHRS, CDR2 YFSETQ. This CDR3 has 15 residues. The V and J ends lost 4 bases and 9 bases respectively, with 23 bases between them. As DNA, the CDR3 is TGCGCCAGCAGCCCCTCTGGCGGGGAGGTACCCGGGCAGTACTTC. Protein: CASSPSGGEVPGQYF.

The J gene is TRBJ1-2, the V gene TRBV5-8, with TRBD1 as a possible D gene (6 bases). CDR1 is SGHTS, CDR2 YDEGEE, per germline. CDR3 length equals 15 residues. The ends were cut back, 0 bases at V and 0 bases at J, with 9 bases in the middle. CDR3 region: CASSLAGHPNYGYTF. DNA for the CDR3: TGTGCCAGCAGCTTGGCGGGACACCCTAACTATGGCTACACCTTC.

The chain uses TRBV6-5 and TRBJ1-1, with D possibly being TRBD1 (5 bases). Germline-derived CDR1 and CDR2 are MNHEY and SVGAGI. The CDR3 is made up of 13 amino acids. V lost 4 bases to trimming and J lost 0 bases, with 6 bases between them. The CDR3 sequence is CASSWGVNTEAFF. CDR3 DNA sequence: TGTGCCAGCAGTTGGGGCGTGAACACTGAAGCTTTCTTT.

The CDR3 sequence: CATSGAGGAADTQYF. The CDR3, as DNA: TGTGCCACCAGCGGAGCGGGGGGCGCCGCAGATACGCAGTATTTT. The chain links TRBV15 to TRBJ2-3; 9 nucleotides line up with TRBD2. In germline, CDR1 is LNHNV, CDR2 YYDKDF (reference sequence). The CDR3 sequence is 15 residues long. Trimming cost V 5 bases and J 4 bases; bases outside gene matches: 7.

This clone was seen a handful of times. CDR3 residues: CASRPDRDTGELFF. Here the CDR3 DNA reads TGTGCCAGCAGGCCCGACAGGGACACCGGGGAGCTGTTTTTT. This chain uses TRBV6-4 with TRBJ2-2; the match to TRBD1 covers 7 bases. CDR3 length: 14 residues. The V segment lost 6 bases and the J segment 3 bases; nucleotides outside the gene matches: 4. The germline V gene encodes CDR1 MRHNA and CDR2 SNTAGT.

This clone was recorded a few times. The junction differs from germline at one of its ends, possibly a read error. The V and J genes are TRBV5-1 and TRBJ1-1; D not certain. This CDR3 has 14 residues. Looked up from germline, CDR1 is SGHRS and CDR2 is YFSETQ. The CDR3 is CASTLGPDFAEAFF. The CDR3 nucleotides read TGCGCCAGCACCTTGGGTCCGGACTTCGCTGAAGCTTTCTTT.

The sample holds a few counts of this clone. The chain uses TRBV5-1 and TRBJ2-3, with D perhaps TRBD2 (5 bases). This CDR3 comprises 15 residues. V dropped 6 bases and J dropped 0 bases, with 14 bases sitting between them. The V gene's germline CDR1 is SGHRS and CDR2 YFSETQ. The CDR3 reads CASNVNGGSTDTQYF. CDR3 sequence (DNA): TGCGCCAGCAATGTGAACGGAGGTAGCACAGATACGCAGTATTTT.

The J gene is TRBJ2-3, the V gene TRBV7-3; D unresolved. The V end was cut by 4 bases, the J end by 1 base, with 9 bases between. The germline V gene has CDR1 SGHTA and CDR2 FQGTGA. This CDR3 is built from 14 residues. Here the CDR3 reads CASSSQFGTDTQYF. CDR3 in DNA: TGTGCCAGCAGCTCACAGTTCGGCACAGATACGCAGTATTTT.

The chain couples TRBV11-2 to TRBJ2-7; 14 bases align to TRBD2. The junction had 6 bases not matched to a gene; V was cut back by 5 bases and J by 0 bases. This CDR3 contains 17 residues. From germline, CDR1 is SGHAT and CDR2 FQNNGV. The CDR3 nucleotides read TGTGCCAGCAGCCTCGGGACTAGCGGGGGAAGCTCCTACGAGCAGTACTTC. Residues: CASSLGTSGGSSYEQYF.

This chain uses TRBV6-4 with TRBJ1-2, with unresolved D. CDR3 length: 14 amino acids. Germline lookup yields CDR1 MRHNA and CDR2 SNTAGT. Trimming pared 0 bases from V and 2 bases from J, leaving 7 bases between. This chain's CDR3 is CASSDSRGNYGYTF. CDR3 DNA sequence: TGTGCCAGCAGTGACTCAAGAGGGAACTATGGCTACACCTTC.

This chain uses TRBV2 with TRBJ2-5; 12 nucleotides match TRBD1. V gave up 1 base and J gave up 8 bases; unmatched junction bases: 2. There are 14 residues in the CDR3. Germline CDR1 and CDR2: SNHLY and FYNNEI. CDR3 sequence: CASSEGGTGGTQYF. The DNA for the CDR3 is TGTGCCAGCAGTGAAGGAGGGACAGGGGGCACCCAGTACTTC.